This T cell receptor beta chain was profiled in a study of blood T cell repertoires in COVID-19. The CDR3 is 15 residues long. CDR1 MNHEY and CDR2 SVGAGI come from the germline V gene. J lost 8 bases, V lost 6 bases, and 8 bases had no gene match. This table comes from immunoSEQ multiplex PCR, and its TCRdb copy is limited to in-frame clones, with some not included. The repertoire holds 150,000 to 200,000 clones, with around 85% as singletons. Sample: peripheral blood. The chain employs TRBV6-5 and TRBJ2-1; 12 bases line up with TRBD2. The clonotype was recovered from a human donor with acute or convalescent COVID-19. The donor label of this sample is uncertain. The CDR3 region has the DNA TGTGCCAGCAGACCAACTAGCGGGGGGCGGGATGAGCAGTTCTTC. Translation: CASRPTSGGRDEQFF.